This T cell receptor (beta chain) was obtained from a study of beta chain features in type 1 diabetes. V was cut by 0 bases and J by 6 bases, with 18 bases left in between. CDR1 and CDR2 (germline): ENHRY, SYGVKD. The CDR3 sequence is 16 residues long. In this sample, this clone turned up a few times. What it recognizes is unknown. Study-level findings and limits: TCRB rearrangement may or may not be influenced by HLA type; here this remained unresolved. The study found moderately but significantly shorter TCRB CDR3s in all four CD4+ subsets of Type 1 diabetes patients. VDJ junctions from type 1 diabetes patients carried fewer insertions and larger deletions.

Purities in excess of 98% were seen in all sorted populations. Isolated RNA was reverse transcribed in full, so expressed TCRB transcripts were sequenced. The table came from immunoSEQ multiplex PCR; TCRdb's copy has only in-frame clones and leaves some out. The sample consists of 300,000 to 400,000 clones, around 7.6% of them appearing once. This clonotype was obtained from a young woman in good health. The sequencing input was central memory CD4+ T cells from blood. V and J are TRBV10-3 and TRBJ2-7, with D perhaps assigned TRBD1 or TRBD2 (5 bases each). DNA for the CDR3: TGTGCCATCAGTGAGTCTTTTGGGGGACGACGGGGCGAGCAGTACTTC. It is translated as CAISESFGGRRGEQYF.